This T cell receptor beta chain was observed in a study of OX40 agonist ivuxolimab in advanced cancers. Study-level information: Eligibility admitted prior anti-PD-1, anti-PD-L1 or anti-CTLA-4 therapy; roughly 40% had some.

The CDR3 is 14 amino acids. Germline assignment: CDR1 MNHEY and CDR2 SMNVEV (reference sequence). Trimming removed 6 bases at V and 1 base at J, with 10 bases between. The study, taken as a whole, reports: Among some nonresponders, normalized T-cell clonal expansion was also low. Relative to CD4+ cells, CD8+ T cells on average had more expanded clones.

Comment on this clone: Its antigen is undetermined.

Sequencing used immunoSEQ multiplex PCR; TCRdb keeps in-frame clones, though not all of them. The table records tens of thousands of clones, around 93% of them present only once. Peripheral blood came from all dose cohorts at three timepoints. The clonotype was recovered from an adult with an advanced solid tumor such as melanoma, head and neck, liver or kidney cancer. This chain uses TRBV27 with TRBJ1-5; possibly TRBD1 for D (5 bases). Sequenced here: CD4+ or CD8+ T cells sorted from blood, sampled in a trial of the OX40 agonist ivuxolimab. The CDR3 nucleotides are TGTGCCAGCAGCCCTCAGGGCAGCAATCAGCCCCAGCATTTT. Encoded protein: CASSPQGSNQPQHF.